Below, 19 T cell receptor beta chains from the same sample are listed, as sequenced in a study of graft-versus-host responses after intestinal transplantation. TCRdb's copy holds only in-frame clones and misses some; the assay was immunoSEQ multiplex PCR. The sample lists some 86,000 clones; about 93% were seen once. Antigens for these TCRs are unknown. Source: unstimulated CD8+ T cells sorted from spleen or lymph node cells, taken before intestinal transplant. The receptor set was obtained from a human donor who received an intestinal transplant.

This sequence joins TRBV2 and TRBJ2-2, with D uncertain. The germline V gene has CDR1 SNHLY and CDR2 FYNNEI. The length of the CDR3 is 15 residues. Trimming left V 4 bases short and J 0 bases short, with 9 bases between. The CDR3 DNA reads TGTGCCAGCAGTGTCGCAGTGACGAACACCGGGGAGCTGTTTTTT. It specifies CASSVAVTNTGELFF.

This chain links TRBV7-9 with TRBJ1-6; D possibly corresponds to TRBD1 (6 bases). The germline V gene has CDR1 SEHNR and CDR2 FQNEAQ (reference sequence). The germline V and J ends were trimmed by 5 bases and 2 bases, with 13 bases remaining between them. CDR3 length: 16 residues. In DNA form, the CDR3 reads TGTGCCAGCAGCCCCCAGGACAGTGCCTATAATTCACCCCTCCACTTT. It translates to CASSPQDSAYNSPLHF.

In this sample, this clone turned up once. This specimen includes other DNA sequences encoding the same CDR3. V gene TRBV7-3 combines with J gene TRBJ2-1; unclear D gene. CDR3 length: 12 amino acids. The V end lost 5 bases, the J end lost 5 bases, and 7 bases lay between the germline ends. Germline V gene sequence: CDR1 SGHTA, CDR2 FQGTGA. CDR3 DNA: TGTGCCAGCAGCCTAGGCGACAATGAGCAGTTCTTC. Protein product: CASSLGDNEQFF.

The chain employs TRBV7-3 and TRBJ2-1, with TRBD2 as a possible D gene (5 bases). V lost 5 bases and J lost 10, with 30 bases in between. Germline V gives CDR1 SGHTA, CDR2 FQGTGA. This CDR3 comprises 18 residues. CDR3 residues: CASSTGEAERSEIREQFF. The CDR3 DNA follows: TGTGCCAGCAGCACCGGTGAGGCGGAGCGGTCGGAGATCAGGGAGCAGTTCTTC.

This chain links TRBV30 with TRBJ2-5, with D unclear. Per the germline V gene, CDR1 is GTSNPN and CDR2 is SVGIG (reference sequence). The CDR3 contains 8 residues. V was cut by 6 bases and J by 5 bases, with 1 base left in between. The CDR3 here is CACETQYF. CDR3 coding DNA: TGTGCCTGCGAGACCCAGTACTTC.

The rearrangement links TRBV5-1 to TRBJ1-1; no reliable D call. Germline V gene lookup returns CDR1 SGHRS and CDR2 YFSETQ. Trimming took off 4 bases at V and 0 bases at J, with 7 bases between the two ends. This CDR3 region has 13 residues. The CDR3 here is CASSPKMNTEAFF. The CDR3 DNA is TGCGCCAGCAGCCCTAAAATGAACACTGAAGCTTTCTTT.

The rearrangement joins TRBV4-1 to TRBJ1-2; D gene unclear. This CDR3 spans 16 amino acids. The V end lost 0 bases, the J end lost 5 bases, and 16 bases lay between the germline ends. Germline-derived CDR1 and CDR2 are MGHRA and YSYEKL. This CDR3 is CASSQDPLQGRYGYTF. Here the CDR3 DNA reads TGCGCCAGCAGCCAAGATCCGTTACAAGGGAGGTATGGCTACACCTTC.

The V call is TRBV19, the J call TRBJ2-5; D may match TRBD1 or TRBD2 (7 bases each). The germline V and J ends were trimmed by 3 bases and 8 bases, with 31 bases remaining between them. Per germline, CDR1 LNHDA and CDR2 SQIVND (reference sequence). The CDR3 is 19 amino acids. CDR3 residues: CASSMGGRGTEGPKRTQYF. The CDR3, as DNA: TGTGCCAGTAGTATGGGGGGGAGAGGGACAGAAGGTCCTAAGAGAACCCAGTACTTC.

J is TRBJ2-1 and V is TRBV5-6; 9 positions match TRBD2. Germline loops: CDR1 SGHDT, CDR2 YYEEEE. The CDR3 is 15 residues long. J gave up 6 bases and V 2 bases, and 6 bases lay outside the gene matches. The CDR3: CASSLVGLASNEQFF. CDR3 DNA: TGTGCCAGCAGCTTAGTGGGACTAGCAAGCAATGAGCAGTTCTTC.

The chain combines TRBV11-3 with TRBJ2-1; D is ambiguous. Trimming left V 1 base short and J 4 bases short, with 5 bases between. There are 13 residues in the CDR3. CDR1 and CDR2 from the germline V gene are SGHNT and YENEEA. CDR3 region: CASSLGLYNEQFF. In nucleotides, the CDR3 is TGTGCCAGCAGCTTAGGACTGTACAATGAGCAGTTCTTC.

This sequence joins TRBV9 and TRBJ2-3; no clear D. Germline CDR1 SGDLS, CDR2 YYNGEE. The CDR3 runs to 15 residues. The V gene lost 0 bases and the J gene lost 4 bases, with 12 bases spanning the gap. The CDR3 spells CASSVEQRAADTQYF. The CDR3 region has the DNA TGTGCCAGCAGCGTAGAGCAGCGCGCGGCAGATACGCAGTATTTT.

The rearrangement links TRBV7-6 to TRBJ2-1; TRBD2 aligns across 13 bases. Germline CDR1 SGHVS, CDR2 FNYEAQ. The CDR3 loop spans 16 amino acids. After removal of 5 bases from V and 4 bases from J, the junction contained 5 bases not matched to a gene. This chain's CDR3 is CASSLTTSGGYNEQFF. As DNA, the CDR3 is TGTGCCAGCAGCCTGACGACTAGCGGGGGGTACAATGAGCAGTTCTTC.

This clone was seen once. The chain links TRBV19 to TRBJ2-1; 7 bases line up with TRBD2. The CDR3 is made up of 13 amino acids. CDR1 and CDR2 (germline): LNHDA, SQIVND (reference sequence). V lost 5 bases to trimming and J lost 5 bases; unmatched junction nucleotides: 3. Here the CDR3 reads CASSGLADNEQFF. For the CDR3, the DNA is TGTGCCAGTAGTGGGCTAGCGGACAATGAGCAGTTCTTC.

This clone came up once. V usage is TRBV6-5 and J usage is TRBJ2-7; 7 positions agree with TRBD1. V was pared by 4 bases and J by 6 bases, with 15 bases of the junction left unmatched. Germline CDR1 is MNHEY and CDR2 is SVGAGI. The CDR3 runs 16 residues. The CDR3 nucleotides are TGTGCCAGCAGTTCCCCCCTGGACAGGATGGGGAGCGAGCAGTACTTC. Translating gives CASSSPLDRMGSEQYF.

This chain uses TRBV19 with TRBJ2-7; 7 positions match TRBD1. CDR1 and CDR2 (germline): LNHDA, SQIVND (reference sequence). CDR3 length: 14 residues. V dropped 3 bases and J dropped 1; count of bases not matched to a gene: 3. This CDR3 reads CASSMSGGSYEQYF. The CDR3 DNA sequence: TGTGCCAGTAGTATGTCAGGGGGATCCTACGAGCAGTACTTC.

The chain links TRBV5-1 to TRBJ2-7; D possibly uses TRBD1 or TRBD2 (5 bases each). Per the germline V gene, CDR1 is SGHRS and CDR2 is YFSETQ. This CDR3 contains 16 residues. The germline V and J ends were trimmed by 2 bases and 0 bases, with 15 bases remaining between them. The CDR3 DNA reads as TGCGCCAGCAGCTTCAACGACGGGGACGGCTCCTACGAGCAGTACTTC. Its protein is CASSFNDGDGSYEQYF.

The chain has TRBV5-6 and TRBJ2-1; D gene unclear. The CDR3 sequence is 14 residues long. V was clipped by 1 base and J by 9 bases, with 14 bases between them. In germline, CDR1 is SGHDT, CDR2 YYEEEE. The CDR3 reads CASSLRVPNFEQFF. In DNA, the CDR3 is TGTGCCAGCAGCTTGCGGGTTCCTAATTTTGAGCAGTTCTTC. Full variable domain (missing parts from reference TRBV5-6 and TRBJ2-1): DAGVTQSPTHLIKTRGQQVTLRCSPKSGHDTVSWYQQALGQGPQFIFQYYEEEERQRGNFPDRFSGHQFPNYSSELNVNALLLGDSALYLCASSLRVPNFEQFFGPGTRLTVL.

This chain connects TRBV27 to TRBJ2-1; the match to TRBD2 covers 7 bases. This CDR3 is 15 amino acids long. Germline V gene lookup returns CDR1 MNHEY and CDR2 SMNVEV (reference sequence). J gave up 2 bases and V 6 bases, and 7 bases lay outside the gene matches. CDR3: CASSAGTTPYNEQFF. Written as DNA, the CDR3 is TGTGCCAGCAGCGCAGGGACTACTCCCTACAATGAGCAGTTCTTC.

The V and J genes are TRBV29-1 and TRBJ1-5; D perhaps matches TRBD1 (5 bases). From germline, CDR1 is SQVTM and CDR2 ANQGSEA. Trimming took off 3 bases at V and 3 bases at J, with 9 bases between the two ends. The CDR3 totals 13 residues. The CDR3 reads CSVDAGDNQPQHF. CDR3 in DNA: TGCAGCGTTGACGCGGGGGACAATCAGCCCCAGCATTTT.